This T cell receptor (beta chain) was recovered during a study of T cell repertoires in cytomegalovirus infection. Study information: In public TCR beta signatures, there were indications of both CMV infection and matching HLA type.

Deletions cut 2 bases from V and 6 bases from J, with 10 bases between. The germline CDR1 and CDR2 sequences are MDHEN and SYDVKM. The CDR3 is made up of 13 amino acids. As to this clonotype: The antigen is unknown.

Whole-study results and caveats: Accumulated public TCR beta family frequency recognized individuals carrying CMV together with the relevant HLA. What dominated the ex vivo response were HLA-C-restricted CMV-specific TCR beta clonotypes.

Via MiXCR, TCRdb re-called the reads, giving one row per CDR3 protein. The top ten hold under 2% of the sample, which has 200,000 to 300,000 distinct CDR3 sequences, approximately 13% seen once. This TCR was recovered from a human donor in good health (CMV status not recorded). Some clones in this sample may be carry-over from other donors' samples. Sequenced sample: PBMCs. This chain connects TRBV28 to TRBJ1-2, with a weak D call TRBD1 (6 bases). The CDR3 nucleotides read TGTGCCAGCAGTTTAAGACAGGAGGATGGCTACACCTTC. It translates to CASSLRQEDGYTF.